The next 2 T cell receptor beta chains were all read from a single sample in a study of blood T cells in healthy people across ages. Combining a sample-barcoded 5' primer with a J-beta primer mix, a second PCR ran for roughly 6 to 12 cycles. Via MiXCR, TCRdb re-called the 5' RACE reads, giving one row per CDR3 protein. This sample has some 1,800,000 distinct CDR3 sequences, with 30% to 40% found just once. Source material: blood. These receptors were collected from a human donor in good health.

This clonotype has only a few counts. The CDR3 nucleotides read TGTGCCAGCACTTACCAGGGATATGGCTACACCTTC. Translation gives CASTYQGYGYTF. The V call is TRBV12-3 or TRBV12-4, the J call TRBJ1-2; a possible D gene is TRBD1 (5 bases). Trimming left V 7 bases short and J 5 bases short, with 11 bases between. The CDR3 is 12 amino acids.

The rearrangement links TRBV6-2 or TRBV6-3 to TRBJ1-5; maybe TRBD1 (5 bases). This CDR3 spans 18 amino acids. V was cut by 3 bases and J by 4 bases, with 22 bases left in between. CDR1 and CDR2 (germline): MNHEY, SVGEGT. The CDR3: CASSYKFWEPGLNQPQHF. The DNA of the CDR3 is TGTGCCAGCAGTTATAAGTTCTGGGAACCGGGACTTAATCAGCCCCAGCATTTT.